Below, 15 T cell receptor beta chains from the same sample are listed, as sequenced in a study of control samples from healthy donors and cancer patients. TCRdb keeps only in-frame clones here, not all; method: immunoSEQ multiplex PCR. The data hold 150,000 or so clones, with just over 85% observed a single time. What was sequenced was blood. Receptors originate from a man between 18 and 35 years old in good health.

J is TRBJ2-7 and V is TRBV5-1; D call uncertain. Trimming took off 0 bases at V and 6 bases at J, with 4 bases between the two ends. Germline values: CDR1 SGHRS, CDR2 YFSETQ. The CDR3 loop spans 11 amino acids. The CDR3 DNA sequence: TGCGCCAGCAGCTTGGGAATCGAGCAGTACTTC. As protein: CASSLGIEQYF.

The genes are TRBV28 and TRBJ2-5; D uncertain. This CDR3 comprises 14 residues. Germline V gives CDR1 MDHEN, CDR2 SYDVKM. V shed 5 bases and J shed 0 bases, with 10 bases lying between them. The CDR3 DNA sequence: TGTGCCAGCAGTGGGTCTAGACACCAAGAGACCCAGTACTTC. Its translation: CASSGSRHQETQYF.

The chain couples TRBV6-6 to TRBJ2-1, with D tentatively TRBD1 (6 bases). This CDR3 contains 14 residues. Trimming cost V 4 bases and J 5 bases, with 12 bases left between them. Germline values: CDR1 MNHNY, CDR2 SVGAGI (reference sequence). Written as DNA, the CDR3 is TGTGCCAGCAGTTTGGACAGTATCAACAATGAGCAGTTCTTC. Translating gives CASSLDSINNEQFF.

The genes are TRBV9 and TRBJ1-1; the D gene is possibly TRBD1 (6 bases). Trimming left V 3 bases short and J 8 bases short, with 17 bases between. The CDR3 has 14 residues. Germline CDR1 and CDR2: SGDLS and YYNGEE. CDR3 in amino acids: CASSDRAEQGEAFF. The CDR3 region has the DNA TGTGCCAGCAGCGACAGAGCGGAGCAGGGGGAAGCTTTCTTT.

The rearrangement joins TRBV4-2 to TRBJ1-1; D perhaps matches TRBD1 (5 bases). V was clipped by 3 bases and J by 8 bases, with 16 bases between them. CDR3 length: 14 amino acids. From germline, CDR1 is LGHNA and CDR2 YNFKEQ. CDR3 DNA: TGTGCCAGCAGCCATGACGGAACTCAGGGAGAAGCTTTCTTT. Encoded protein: CASSHDGTQGEAFF.

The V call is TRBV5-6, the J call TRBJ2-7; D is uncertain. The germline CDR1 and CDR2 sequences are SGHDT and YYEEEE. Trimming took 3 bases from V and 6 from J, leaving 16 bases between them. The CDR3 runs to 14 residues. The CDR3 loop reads CASSSRYLGPEQYF. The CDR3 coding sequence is TGTGCCAGCAGCTCGCGCTACCTTGGGCCCGAGCAGTACTTC.

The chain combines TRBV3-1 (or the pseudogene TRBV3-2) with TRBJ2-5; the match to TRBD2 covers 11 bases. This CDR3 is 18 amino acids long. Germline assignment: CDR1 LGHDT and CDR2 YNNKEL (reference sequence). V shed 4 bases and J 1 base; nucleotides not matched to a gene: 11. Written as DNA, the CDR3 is TGTGCCAGCAGCCCGAACCGTATAGCGGGGGGGCCCCAAGAGACCCAGTACTTC. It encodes CASSPNRIAGGPQETQYF.

This CDR3 reads CASSSRVSSAKNIQYF. The CDR3 nucleotides are TGTGCCAGCAGTTCCCGGGTTTCCTCAGCCAAAAACATTCAGTACTTC. The chain carries TRBV6-2 or TRBV6-3 and TRBJ2-4, with D unclear. V was cut by 4 bases and J by 0 bases, with 13 bases left in between. Germline V gene sequence: CDR1 MNHEY, CDR2 SVGEGT. The CDR3 spans 16 residues.

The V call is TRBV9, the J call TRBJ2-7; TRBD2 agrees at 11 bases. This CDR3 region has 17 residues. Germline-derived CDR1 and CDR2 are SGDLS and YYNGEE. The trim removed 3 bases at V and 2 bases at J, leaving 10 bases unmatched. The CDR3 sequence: CASSEGLGTSGPYEQYF. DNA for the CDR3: TGTGCCAGCAGCGAAGGCTTAGGGACTAGCGGACCCTACGAGCAGTACTTC.

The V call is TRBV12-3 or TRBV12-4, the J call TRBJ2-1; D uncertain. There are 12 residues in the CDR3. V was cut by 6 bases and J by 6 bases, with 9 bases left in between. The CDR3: CASSPRVNEQFF. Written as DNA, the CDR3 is TGTGCCAGCAGCCCGAGAGTCAATGAGCAGTTCTTC.

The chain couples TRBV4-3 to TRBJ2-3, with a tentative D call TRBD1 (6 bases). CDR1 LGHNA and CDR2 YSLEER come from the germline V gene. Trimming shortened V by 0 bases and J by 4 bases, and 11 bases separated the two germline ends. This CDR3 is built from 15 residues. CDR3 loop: CASSQDPGDADTQYF. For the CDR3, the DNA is TGCGCCAGCAGCCAAGATCCAGGGGACGCAGATACGCAGTATTTT.

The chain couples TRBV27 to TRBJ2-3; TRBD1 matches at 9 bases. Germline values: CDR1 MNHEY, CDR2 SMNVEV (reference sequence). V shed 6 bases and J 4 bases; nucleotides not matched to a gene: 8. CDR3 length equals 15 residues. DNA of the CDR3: TGTGCCAGCAGATACACAGGGGGCCGCCCAGATACGCAGTATTTT. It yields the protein CASRYTGGRPDTQYF.

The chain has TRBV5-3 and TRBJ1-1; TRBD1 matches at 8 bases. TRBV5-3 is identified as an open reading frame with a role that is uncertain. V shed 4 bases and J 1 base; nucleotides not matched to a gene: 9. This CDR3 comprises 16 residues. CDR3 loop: CARSHRGVQENTEAFF. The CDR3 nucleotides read TGTGCCAGAAGCCACAGGGGGGTACAGGAGAACACTGAAGCTTTCTTT.

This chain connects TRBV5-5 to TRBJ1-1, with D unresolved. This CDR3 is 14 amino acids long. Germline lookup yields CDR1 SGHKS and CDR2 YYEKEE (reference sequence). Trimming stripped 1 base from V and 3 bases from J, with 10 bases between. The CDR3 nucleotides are TGTGCCAGCAGCTTGATTATGCGGGACACTGAAGCTTTCTTT. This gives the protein CASSLIMRDTEAFF.

The CDR3 DNA reads as TGTGCCAGCAGCTCTATCTCCAGGGAAAATAACCAAGAGACCCAGTACTTC. Translating it yields CASSSISRENNQETQYF. The rearrangement joins TRBV7-8 to TRBJ2-5; D perhaps matches TRBD1 (5 bases). Trimming pared 4 bases from V and 0 bases from J, leaving 18 bases between. The CDR3 is 17 residues long. From germline, CDR1 is SGHVS and CDR2 FQNEAQ.